These 20 T cell receptor beta chains originate from one sample sequenced in a study of radiotherapy plus CTLA-4 blockade in lung cancer. Data came from immunoSEQ multiplex PCR; TCRdb stores just in-frame clones and leaves some out. This table has 65,000 to 95,000 clones, around 87% appearing once. The source material was peripheral blood, sampled from a patient treated with radiotherapy plus ipilimumab. The receptors were sampled from a human donor with non-small cell lung cancer who had stable disease on radiotherapy plus ipilimumab.

The chain couples TRBV5-5 to TRBJ2-3; TRBD1 aligns across 7 bases. The CDR3 is 15 amino acids. Germline V gives CDR1 SGHKS, CDR2 YYEKEE (reference sequence). Trimming at V came to 0 bases and at J to 3 bases, leaving 4 bases not matched to a gene. The CDR3 DNA sequence: TGTGCCAGCAGCTTGGGACAGGGACCAACAGATACGCAGTATTTT. Translating it yields CASSLGQGPTDTQYF.

This clone appeared once. The V gene is TRBV6-1, the J gene TRBJ2-5; TRBD1 matches 12 bases. CDR3 length: 16 amino acids. CDR1 and CDR2 from the germline V gene are MNHNS and SASEGT. The V segment lost 2 bases and the J segment 7 bases; nucleotides outside the gene matches: 8. CDR3 coding DNA: TGTGCCAGCAGTGAAAGGGGGGACAGGGGGCTCGGGACCCAGTACTTC. It codes for CASSERGDRGLGTQYF.

The V and J genes are TRBV2 and TRBJ1-6, with TRBD1 identical over 7 bases. V shed 5 bases, J shed 4 bases, and the junction held 5 bases outside the gene matches. The CDR3 runs to 15 residues. In germline, CDR1 is SNHLY, CDR2 FYNNEI. The CDR3 DNA reads as TGTGCCAGCAGTTTACAGGGGTATTATAATTCACCCCTCCACTTT. As protein: CASSLQGYYNSPLHF.

This clone showed up just a few times. V usage is TRBV19 and J usage is TRBJ2-7, with TRBD1 matching 10 bases. J gave up 0 bases and V 5 bases, and 4 bases lay outside the gene matches. Per germline, CDR1 LNHDA and CDR2 SQIVND (reference sequence). The CDR3 runs to 15 residues. The CDR3 DNA reads as TGTGCCAGTAGTGATCGGGACAGGGGCTCCTACGAGCAGTACTTC. Translating gives CASSDRDRGSYEQYF. Full variable domain (outside the CDR3, taken from reference TRBV19 and TRBJ2-7): DGGITQSPKYLFRKEGQNVTLSCEQNLNHDAMYWYRQDPGQGLRLIYYSQIVNDFQKGDIAEGYSVSREKKESFPLTVTSAQKNPTAFYLCASSDRDRGSYEQYFGPGTRLTVT.

The V and J genes are TRBV25-1 and TRBJ1-5; D remains ambiguous. CDR1 MGHDK and CDR2 SYGVNS come from the germline V gene. Trimming left V 5 bases short and J 4 bases short, with 6 bases between. The CDR3 extends over 12 amino acids. The CDR3 sequence is CASSYSNQPQHF. Written as DNA, the CDR3 is TGTGCCAGCAGTTATAGTAATCAGCCCCAGCATTTT.

This chain joins TRBV19 and TRBJ1-5; D is unresolved. The CDR3 covers 15 residues. Trimming stripped 5 bases from V and 0 bases from J, with 11 bases between. Looked up from germline, CDR1 is LNHDA and CDR2 is SQIVND (reference sequence). In DNA form, the CDR3 reads TGTGCCAGTAGTGCGGGTCCGGATAGCAATCAGCCCCAGCATTTT. It codes for CASSAGPDSNQPQHF.

The chain is built from TRBV11-3 and TRBJ2-2; tentatively, D is TRBD2 (5 bases). The CDR3 is made up of 15 amino acids. V shed 0 bases and J shed 4 bases, with 9 bases lying between them. From germline, CDR1 is SGHNT and CDR2 YENEEA. CDR3 in amino acids: CASSLDGRGTGELFF. As DNA, the CDR3 is TGTGCCAGCAGCTTAGATGGTCGGGGCACCGGGGAGCTGTTTTTT.

The chain is built from TRBV18 and TRBJ2-6; D call uncertain. The CDR3 spans 17 residues. V lost 0 bases and J lost 0, with 9 bases in between. Germline lookup yields CDR1 KGHSH and CDR2 LQKENI. CDR3 sequence (DNA): TGTGCCAGCTCACCACCGCCGAGTAGCTCTGGGGCCAACGTCCTGACTTTC. Translation gives CASSPPPSSSGANVLTF.

The chain combines TRBV18 with TRBJ2-7, with TRBD2 matching over 7 bases. From germline, CDR1 is KGHSH and CDR2 LQKENI. This CDR3 comprises 14 residues. The ends lost 0 bases at V and 4 bases at J; junction bases unmatched: 3. The CDR3 nucleotides read TGTGCCAGCTCACCACCTAATAGCGGGTACGAGCAGTACTTC. Encoded protein: CASSPPNSGYEQYF. The whole variable domain, remainder taken from reference TRBV18 and TRBJ2-7, is NAGVMQNPRHLVRRRGQEARLRCSPMKGHSHVYWYRQLPEEGLKFMVYLQKENIIDESGMPKERFSAEFPKEGPSILRIQQVVRGDSAAYFCASSPPNSGYEQYFGPGTRLTVT.

The V call is TRBV27, the J call TRBJ2-3; 13 bases agree with TRBD2. CDR1 is MNHEY and CDR2 is SMNVEV in the germline V gene (reference sequence). V was clipped by 4 bases and J by 4 bases; unmatched bases: 2. The CDR3 totals 15 residues. In nucleotides, the CDR3 is TGTGCCAGCAGTTGGACTAGCGGGAGAGCAGATACGCAGTATTTT. This translates into CASSWTSGRADTQYF.

This clone is a singleton in its sample. This chain joins TRBV19 and TRBJ1-5, with 7 bases matching TRBD1. Germline V CDR1 and CDR2: LNHDA, SQIVND (reference sequence). This CDR3 contains 13 residues. J was trimmed by 7 bases and V by 5 bases; bases with no gene match: 5. CDR3 loop: CASSSPGGQPQHF. The CDR3 nucleotides are TGTGCCAGTAGTTCTCCAGGGGGACAGCCCCAGCATTTT.

The chain carries TRBV6-1 and TRBJ2-5, with TRBD2 matching 8 bases. The V segment lost 5 bases and the J segment 0 bases; nucleotides outside the gene matches: 5. The germline gives CDR1 MNHNS, CDR2 SASEGT. This CDR3 contains 15 residues. CDR3 sequence reads: CASSTFSGDQETQYF. As DNA, the CDR3 is TGTGCCAGCAGTACCTTTAGCGGGGACCAAGAGACCCAGTACTTC.

J is TRBJ2-1 and V is TRBV5-4; D remains ambiguous. V lost 1 base, J lost 2 bases, and 16 bases lay in between. Germline-derived CDR1 and CDR2 are SGHNT and YYREEE (reference sequence). CDR3 length: 17 amino acids. DNA for the CDR3: TGTGCCAGCAGCTTGCCCGGTCGAAAAATCCCCTACAATGAGCAGTTCTTC. As protein: CASSLPGRKIPYNEQFF.

This sequence joins TRBV5-1 and TRBJ1-1; 8 bases align to TRBD1. The CDR3 has 16 residues. Trimming took 4 bases from V and 1 from J; bases not matched to a gene: 9. Germline values: CDR1 SGHRS, CDR2 YFSETQ. The CDR3 reads CASSQGTGGENTEAFF. CDR3 nucleotides: TGCGCCAGCAGCCAGGGGACAGGTGGAGAGAACACTGAAGCTTTCTTT.

The rearrangement uses TRBV18 and TRBJ2-7, with 9 bases fitting TRBD1. CDR1 and CDR2 (germline): KGHSH, LQKENI. V trimming: 4 bases; J trimming: 5 bases; junction bases outside the gene matches: 3. CDR3 length: 13 amino acids. In DNA form, the CDR3 reads TGTGCCAGCTCACAGGGGACAGGGAACGAGCAGTACTTC. This gives the protein CASSQGTGNEQYF.

V usage is TRBV19 and J usage is TRBJ2-3; D uncertain. The CDR3 extends over 14 amino acids. Per the germline V gene, CDR1 is LNHDA and CDR2 is SQIVND (reference sequence). The ends were cut back, 5 bases at V and 0 bases at J, with 9 bases in the middle. This chain's CDR3 is CASSLGFSTDTQYF. CDR3 coding DNA: TGTGCCAGTAGTCTGGGATTTAGCACAGATACGCAGTATTTT.

The J gene is TRBJ2-2, the V gene TRBV7-3; 9 nucleotides line up with TRBD2. The CDR3 consists of 13 residues. The germline V gene has CDR1 SGHTA and CDR2 FQGTGA. V lost 5 bases, J lost 6 bases, and 1 base stayed unmatched. CDR3 nucleotide sequence: TGTGCCAGCAGCCGGACTAGCGCCGGGGAGCTGTTTTTT. Translating it yields CASSRTSAGELFF.

The V and J genes are TRBV7-2 and TRBJ2-1, with 10 bases identical to TRBD2. V lost 1 base, J lost 8 bases, and 2 bases stayed unmatched. Per the germline V gene, CDR1 is SGHTA and CDR2 is FQGNSA. The CDR3 contains 14 residues. CDR3: CASSLVAGGDEQFF. Here the CDR3 DNA reads TGTGCCAGCAGCTTAGTAGCGGGGGGTGATGAGCAGTTCTTC. Drawing the rest from reference TRBV7-2 and TRBJ2-1, the complete variable domain is GAGVSQSPSNKVTEKGKDVELRCDPISGHTALYWYRQSLGQGLEFLIYFQGNSAPDKSGLPSDRFSAERTGGSVSTLTIQRTQQEDSAVYLCASSLVAGGDEQFFGPGTRLTVL.

This rearrangement joins TRBV6-1 to TRBJ1-5; a possible D gene is TRBD1 (5 bases). V was shortened by 4 bases and J by 7 bases, with 11 bases between the two germline ends. The germline gives CDR1 MNHNS, CDR2 SASEGT. CDR3 length: 13 residues. CDR3 nucleotides: TGTGCCAGCAGTGTGGGGGAGTTACAGCCCCAGCATTTT. Its protein is CASSVGELQPQHF.

The V call is TRBV7-9, the J call TRBJ2-7; TRBD1 agrees at 10 bases. CDR1 and CDR2 (germline): SEHNR, FQNEAQ (reference sequence). J gave up 2 bases and V 5 bases, and 9 bases lay outside the gene matches. There are 16 residues in the CDR3. The CDR3 region is CASSKRDRGGPYEQYF. As DNA, the CDR3 is TGTGCCAGCAGCAAAAGGGACAGGGGAGGCCCCTACGAGCAGTACTTC.